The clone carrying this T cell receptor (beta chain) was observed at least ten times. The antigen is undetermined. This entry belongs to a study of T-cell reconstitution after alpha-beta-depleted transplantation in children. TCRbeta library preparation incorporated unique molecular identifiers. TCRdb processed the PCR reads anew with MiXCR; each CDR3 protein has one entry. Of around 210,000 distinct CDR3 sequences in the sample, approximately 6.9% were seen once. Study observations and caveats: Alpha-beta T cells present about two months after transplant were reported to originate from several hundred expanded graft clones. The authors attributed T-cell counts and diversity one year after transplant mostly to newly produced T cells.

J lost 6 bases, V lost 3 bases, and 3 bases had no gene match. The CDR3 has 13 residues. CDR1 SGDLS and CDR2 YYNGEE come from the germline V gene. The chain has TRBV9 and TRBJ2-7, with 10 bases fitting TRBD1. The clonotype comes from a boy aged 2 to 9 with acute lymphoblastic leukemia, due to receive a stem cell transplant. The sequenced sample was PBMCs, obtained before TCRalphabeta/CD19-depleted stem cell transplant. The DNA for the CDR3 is TGTGCCAGCAGCGAACGGGACAGGGGCGAGCAGTACTTC. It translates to CASSERDRGEQYF.